This T cell receptor (beta chain) was recovered during a study of blood T cell repertoires in COVID-19. The table came from immunoSEQ multiplex PCR; TCRdb's copy has only in-frame clones and leaves some out. The sample holds 250,000 to 350,000 clones; 75% to 95% are singletons and the top ten take roughly 1.1%. Participants' reported clinical history set cohort assignment. Germline CDR1 reads SQVTM; CDR2 reads ANQGSEA. V dropped 6 bases and J dropped 1; count of bases not matched to a gene: 3. This CDR3 is built from 13 residues. The chain recombines TRBV29-1 with TRBJ2-5, with 9 bases identical to TRBD1. The receptor was isolated from a woman in her twenties or thirties who had recovered from COVID-19. Source material: PBMCs or T cells enriched from blood (not recorded which). CDR3 amino acids: CSVRQGVQETQYF. The CDR3 coding sequence is TGCAGCGTGAGACAGGGGGTCCAAGAGACCCAGTACTTC.